This passage covers 18 T cell receptor beta chains from one sample sequenced in a study of monozygotic twins with inflammatory bowel disease. TCRdb reprocessed the 5' RACE reads and keeps a single row for each CDR3 protein, giving no DNA. In total, the table holds 150,000 to 200,000 distinct CDR3 sequences. Sequenced material: blood. These receptor sequences come from a human donor with ulcerative colitis or Crohn's disease, or a healthy co-twin of an affected twin (not recorded which).

V gene TRBV20-1 combines with J gene TRBJ2-3. CDR3 length equals 13 residues. CDR1 DFQATT and CDR2 SNEGSKA come from the germline V gene (reference sequence). The CDR3 sequence: CSAREWGTDTQYF.

This rearrangement joins TRBV7-2 to TRBJ2-7. The germline CDR1 and CDR2 sequences are SGHTA and FQGNSA. The CDR3 totals 14 residues. The CDR3 sequence is CASSLGRGPHEQYF.

The rearrangement links TRBV10-3 to TRBJ2-5. This CDR3 is built from 13 residues. Germline CDR1 reads ENHRY; CDR2 reads SYGVKD. The CDR3 loop is CATVGKAQETQYF.

V is TRBV4-3 and J is TRBJ1-1. The germline V gene encodes CDR1 LGHNA and CDR2 YSLEER. This CDR3 comprises 17 residues. CDR3 loop: CASSQDAAATMNTEAFF.

The V gene is TRBV5-6, the J gene TRBJ2-3; TCRdb returns TRBD2, unconfirmable since there is no DNA. CDR1 and CDR2 from the germline V gene are SGHDT and YYEEEE. The CDR3 is made up of 15 amino acids. CDR3 region: CASSLVGRMADTQYF.

The chain joins TRBV5-4 to TRBJ2-1; TCRdb names TRBD1, which stays unverified in the absence of DNA. The CDR3 is 14 amino acids. CDR1 SGHNT and CDR2 YYREEE come from the germline V gene (reference sequence). The CDR3 loop is CASSLLDRHNEQFF.

The chain combines TRBV14 with TRBJ1-1; TCRdb names TRBD1, which stays unverified in the absence of DNA. CDR3 length: 14 amino acids. The germline V gene encodes CDR1 SGHDN and CDR2 FVKESK. The CDR3 is CASSQLTGETEAFF.

The chain is built from TRBV5-1 and TRBJ2-7; without DNA, the TCRdb call of TRBD2 cannot be checked. Germline CDR1 is SGHRS and CDR2 is YFSETQ. The CDR3 is 13 amino acids. This CDR3 is CASSRSPNYEQYF.

The chain recombines TRBV5-1 with TRBJ2-7; TCRdb lists TRBD2, though no DNA is available to test this call. The CDR3 loop spans 19 amino acids. Germline assignment: CDR1 SGHRS and CDR2 YFSETQ. The CDR3 protein is CASSSGTSGWDPLGNEQYF. The full variable domain, its missing parts supplied by reference TRBV5-1 and TRBJ2-7, is KAGVTQTPRYLIKTRGQQVTLSCSPISGHRSVSWYQQTPGQGLQFLFEYFSETQRNKGNFPGRFSGRQFSNSRSEMNVSTLELGDSALYLCASSSGTSGWDPLGNEQYFGPGTRLTVT.

The V call is TRBV20-1, the J call TRBJ2-5; there is no DNA to check the TCRdb D call of TRBD2. The germline gives CDR1 DFQATT, CDR2 SNEGSKA (reference sequence). The CDR3 has 15 residues. CDR3 region: CSARDLAGGRETQYF.

The chain links TRBV9 to TRBJ2-5; no DNA is available, so the TRBD1 call from TCRdb remains unchecked. Germline V gene data show CDR1 as SGDLS and CDR2 as YYNGEE. There are 17 residues in the CDR3. CDR3 sequence reads: CASSVNPGQDSQETQYF. Based on the CDR3 plus reference TRBV9 and TRBJ2-5, the full variable domain is DSGVTQTPKHLITATGQRVTLRCSPRSGDLSVYWYQQSLDQGLQFLIQYYNGEERAKGNILERFSAQQFPDLHSELNLSSLELGDSALYFCASSVNPGQDSQETQYFGPGTRLLVL.

V is TRBV20-1 and J is TRBJ2-7; TCRdb names TRBD1, which stays unverified in the absence of DNA. This CDR3 spans 13 amino acids. Germline CDR1 is DFQATT and CDR2 is SNEGSKA (reference sequence). CDR3 amino acids: CSAFRDRENEQYF.

The chain is built from TRBV29-1 and TRBJ2-7; TCRdb's D call of TRBD2 is untestable without DNA. The germline gives CDR1 SQVTM, CDR2 ANQGSEA. CDR3 length: 16 amino acids. CDR3 residues: CSVEVGLAGAHYEQYF.

The J gene is TRBJ1-4, the V gene TRBV18. Germline V CDR1 and CDR2: KGHSH, LQKENI. This CDR3 contains 15 residues. The CDR3 loop is CASSPQAIRNEKLFF.

V is TRBV7-6 and J is TRBJ2-2; the TCRdb D gene call, TRBD2, has no DNA to confirm it. Germline V CDR1 and CDR2: SGHVS, FNYEAQ. CDR3 size: 18 residues. The CDR3 region is CASSLDSSGGPRTGELFF. Combining the CDR3 with reference TRBV7-6 and TRBJ2-2 gives the whole variable domain GAGVSQSPRYKVTKRGQDVALRCDPISGHVSLYWYRQALGQGPEFLTYFNYEAQQDKSGLPNDRFSAERPEGSISTLTIQRTEQRDSAMYRCASSLDSSGGPRTGELFFGEGSRLTVL.

The genes are TRBV5-1 and TRBJ1-1. The germline CDR1 and CDR2 sequences are SGHRS and YFSETQ. The length of the CDR3 is 13 residues. The chain's CDR3 is CASSGDAVREAFF.

V gene TRBV4-3 combines with J gene TRBJ1-1. Germline V lookup: CDR1 LGHNA, CDR2 YSLEER. This CDR3 is 14 amino acids long. The CDR3 here is CASSQEARDPEAFF.

J is TRBJ2-3 and V is TRBV12-3 or TRBV12-4; the D call from TCRdb, TRBD1, cannot be confirmed without DNA. The CDR3 covers 18 residues. CDR3 amino acids: CASSILGTGGARTDTQYF.